This T cell receptor (beta chain) was sequenced for a study of T cells in Graves' hyperthyroidism and ophthalmopathy. On the study more broadly: It was at initial diagnosis, before any treatment, that peripheral blood was collected.

Stable hyperthyroidism: no ophthalmopathy progression over 18 months of follow-up. It was RNA transcripts that yielded the amplified TCR beta CDR3 regions. During a first-round RT-PCR of the TCR CDR3, the HTBI primer set was used. TCRdb reprocessed the multiplex PCR reads via MiXCR and lists one record per CDR3 protein. The sample consists of approximately 430,000 distinct CDR3 sequences, approximately 15% of them appearing once. The germline gives CDR1 LGHDT, CDR2 YNNKEL (reference sequence). The CDR3 is 16 residues long. The V end was cut by 1 base, the J end by 2 bases, with 11 bases between. This chain links TRBV3-1 with TRBJ2-2, with D tentatively TRBD2 (5 bases). The sequence was obtained from a woman aged 18-29 years with Graves' hyperthyroidism. Sequenced material: blood. The CDR3 DNA sequence: TGTGCCAGCAGCCAAGTAGCCGGACTTAACACCGGGGAGCTGTTTTTT. It encodes CASSQVAGLNTGELFF.